This TCR beta chain is from a study of blood T cell repertoires in COVID-19. Authors' processing steps: Reference gene primer amplification in the assay estimated nucleated cell counts. TCRdb keeps only in-frame clones here, not all; method: immunoSEQ multiplex PCR. V and J calls and clone size are those listed in that table; D and trimming were worked out from the DNA. The sample holds about 160,000 clones; roughly 90% are singletons and the top ten take 3.5% to 4%. The CDR3 is 14 residues long. The V gene end was trimmed by 6 bases and the J gene end by 6 bases; junction bases not matched to a gene: 6. Germline values: CDR1 SEHNR, CDR2 FQNEAQ (reference sequence). This clone was seen only a few times.

This rearrangement joins TRBV7-9 to TRBJ2-2; 8 nucleotides line up with TRBD2. Sequencing was done on a sample of peripheral blood. The origin of this receptor is a woman aged 70 to 79 with acute or convalescent COVID-19. In DNA, the CDR3 is TGTGCCAGCAGATCAAGGACTAGCCCCGGGGAGCTGTTTTTT. Its translation: CASRSRTSPGELFF.